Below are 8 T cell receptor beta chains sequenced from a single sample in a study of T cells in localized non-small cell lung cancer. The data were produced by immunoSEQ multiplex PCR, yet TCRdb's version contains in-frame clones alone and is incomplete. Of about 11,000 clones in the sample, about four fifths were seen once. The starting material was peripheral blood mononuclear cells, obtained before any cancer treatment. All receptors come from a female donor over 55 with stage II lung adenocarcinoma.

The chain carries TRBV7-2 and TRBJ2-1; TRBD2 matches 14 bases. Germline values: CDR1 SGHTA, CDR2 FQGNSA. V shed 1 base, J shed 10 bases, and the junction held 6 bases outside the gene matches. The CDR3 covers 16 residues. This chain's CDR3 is CASSLVGTSGGREQFF. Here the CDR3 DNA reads TGTGCCAGCAGCTTAGTAGGGACTAGCGGGGGAAGGGAGCAGTTCTTC.

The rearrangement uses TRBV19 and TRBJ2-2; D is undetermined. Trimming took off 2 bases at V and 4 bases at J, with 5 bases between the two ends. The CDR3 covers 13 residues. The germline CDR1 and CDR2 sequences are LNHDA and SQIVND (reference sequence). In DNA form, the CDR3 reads TGTGCCAGTAGTATAACGTTCACCGGGGAGCTGTTTTTT. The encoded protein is CASSITFTGELFF.

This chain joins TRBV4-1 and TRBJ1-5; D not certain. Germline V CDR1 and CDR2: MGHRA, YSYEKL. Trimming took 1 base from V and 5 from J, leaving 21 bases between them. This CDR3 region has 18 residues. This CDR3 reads CASSQVVRPSGLDQPQHF. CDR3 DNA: TGCGCCAGCAGCCAAGTCGTGCGTCCCTCAGGTCTGGATCAGCCCCAGCATTTT.

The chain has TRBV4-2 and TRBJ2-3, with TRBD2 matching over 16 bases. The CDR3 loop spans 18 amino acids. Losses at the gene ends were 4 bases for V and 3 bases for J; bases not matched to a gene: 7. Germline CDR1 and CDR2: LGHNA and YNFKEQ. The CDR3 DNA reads TGTGCCAGCAGCCTCCAAGGGACTAGCGGGGGGGCTACAGATACGCAGTATTTT. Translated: CASSLQGTSGGATDTQYF.

CDR3 nucleotide sequence: TGTGCCAGCAGTAAGGGACTAGCGGGAGTTAATGAGCAGTTCTTC. Translating gives CASSKGLAGVNEQFF. V and J are TRBV27 and TRBJ2-1; 14 bases fit TRBD2. The germline V gene encodes CDR1 MNHEY and CDR2 SMNVEV (reference sequence). The J segment lost 7 bases and the V segment lost 5 bases, leaving 4 bases of the junction unmatched. The CDR3 is 15 residues long.

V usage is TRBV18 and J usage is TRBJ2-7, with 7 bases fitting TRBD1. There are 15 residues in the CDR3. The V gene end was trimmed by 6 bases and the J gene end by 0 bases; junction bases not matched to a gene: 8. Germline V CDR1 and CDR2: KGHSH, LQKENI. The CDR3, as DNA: TGTGCCAGCTCGCCGGACAGGCTAAACTCCTACGAGCAGTACTTC. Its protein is CASSPDRLNSYEQYF.

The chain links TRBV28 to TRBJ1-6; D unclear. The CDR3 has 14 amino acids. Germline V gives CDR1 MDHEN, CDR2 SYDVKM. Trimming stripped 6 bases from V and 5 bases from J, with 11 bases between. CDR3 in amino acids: CASSSLRDNSPLHF. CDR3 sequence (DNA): TGTGCCAGCAGCTCCTTAAGAGATAATTCACCCCTCCACTTT.

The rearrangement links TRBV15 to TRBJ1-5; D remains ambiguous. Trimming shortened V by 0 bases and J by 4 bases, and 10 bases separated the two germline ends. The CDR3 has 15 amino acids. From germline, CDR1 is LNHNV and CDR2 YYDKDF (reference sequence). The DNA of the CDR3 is TGTGCCACCAGCAGAGATTGGTATCCGAATCAGCCCCAGCATTTT. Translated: CATSRDWYPNQPQHF.